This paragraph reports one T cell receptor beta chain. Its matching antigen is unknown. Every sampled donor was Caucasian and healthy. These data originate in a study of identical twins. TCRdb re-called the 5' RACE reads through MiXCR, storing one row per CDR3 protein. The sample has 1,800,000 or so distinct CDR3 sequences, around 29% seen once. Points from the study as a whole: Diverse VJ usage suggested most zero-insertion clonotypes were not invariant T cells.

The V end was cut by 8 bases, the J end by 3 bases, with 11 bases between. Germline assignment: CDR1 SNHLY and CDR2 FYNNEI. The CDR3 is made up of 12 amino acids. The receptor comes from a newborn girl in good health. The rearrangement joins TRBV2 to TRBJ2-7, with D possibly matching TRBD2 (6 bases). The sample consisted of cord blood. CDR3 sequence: CASGAGYYEQYF. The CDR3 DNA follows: TGTGCCAGCGGAGCGGGCTACTACGAGCAGTACTTC.